The rows below give T cell receptor beta chains drawn from one sample of a study of Graves' ophthalmopathy and Graves' hyperthyroidism. Using its own MiXCR run on the multiplex PCR reads, TCRdb lists one record per CDR3 protein. The table shows around 1.1 million distinct CDR3 sequences, with 35% to 45% occurring only once. The sample consisted of peripheral blood or thyroid tissue (not recorded which). These receptors were obtained from an adult man with Graves' hyperthyroidism. Both conserved end residues are part of each CDR3. The order of the fields is V gene, J gene, CDR3 length, clone size, D gene, CDR3 DNA, CDR3 protein. The D gene is left open where the match is weak. Part of the rows lack a size; the others show once, few, many or a class for expanded clones.

>TRBV2|TRBJ2-7|14|NA|TRBD1
TGTGCCAGCAGGAGGGACAGGGGGGACGACGAGCAGTACTTC
CASRRDRGDDEQYF
>TRBV20-1|TRBJ2-5|12|once|NA
TGCAGTGCTGGGGACCACCGGGAGACCCAGTACTTC
CSAGDHRETQYF
>TRBV24-1|TRBJ2-5|13|NA|TRBD2
TGTGACCGTAGCGGGGGGACCCAAGAGACCCAGTACTTC
CDRSGGTQETQYF
>TRBV10-2|TRBJ2-7|14|NA|NA
TGCGCCAGCAGACCCTCGGGATCCAACTACGAGCAGTACTTC
CASRPSGSNYEQYF
>TRBV14|TRBJ2-7|15|few|NA
TGTGCCATCAAGAGACTCGGGACTCCTGACTACGAGCAGTACTTC
CAIKRLGTPDYEQYF
>TRBV15|TRBJ2-7|18|many|TRBD2
TGTGCCACCAGCAGAGTCCGGACTAGCGGGAGGGCCACCTACGAGCAGTACTTC
CATSRVRTSGRATYEQYF
>TRBV29-1|TRBJ2-7|12|many|NA
TGCAGCGTTGTCCTAGCCGGACTCGAGCAGTACTTC
CSVVLAGLEQYF
>TRBV27|TRBJ2-2|16|few|NA
TGTGCCAGCAGCGCCCTCGACAGGTTATGGACCGGGGAGCTGTTTTTT
CASSALDRLWTGELFF
>TRBV7-9|TRBJ2-3|14|NA|NA
TGTGCCAGCGCTAACGGCGGAGTCACAGATACGCAGTATTTT
CASANGGVTDTQYF
>TRBV13|TRBJ1-2|16|NA|NA
TGTGCCAGCAGCTATCGCCTGACAGCTATGAACTATGGCTACACCTTC
CASSYRLTAMNYGYTF
>TRBV29-1|TRBJ1-2|13|NA|NA
TGCAGCGTTGCAGGGAAGGGTTCCTATGGCTACACCTTC
CSVAGKGSYGYTF
>TRBV19|TRBJ2-7|14|few|NA
TGTGCCAGTAACCAGGCAGGACCCTCCTACGAGCAGTACTTC
CASNQAGPSYEQYF
>TRBV4-3|TRBJ1-4|17|NA|TRBD1
TGCGCCAGCAGCCAAGCCGGACAGGGGGCTAGTAATGAAAAACTGTTTTTT
CASSQAGQGASNEKLFF
>TRBV10-3|TRBJ2-7|14|NA|TRBD1
TGTGCCAGCAGGGGACAGGGGGGAATGTACGAGCAGTACTTC
CASRGQGGMYEQYF
>TRBV5-1|TRBJ1-1|13|many|NA
TGCGCCAGCAGGACAGAGACGAACACTGAAGCTTTCTTT
CASRTETNTEAFF
>TRBV25-1|TRBJ2-5|13|NA|TRBD1
TGTGCCAGCAGCACCCCGGGACAGGTGGCCCAGTACTTC
CASSTPGQVAQYF
>TRBV12-3/TRBV12-4|TRBJ2-2|17|few|TRBD2
TGTGCCAGCAGCCCGGGACTAGCGGGAGTTGGCACCGGGGAGCTGTTTTTT
CASSPGLAGVGTGELFF
>TRBV20-1|TRBJ2-3|14|NA|TRBD2
TGCAGTCCGGGACTAGCGGGAGCCCCAGATACGCAGTATTTT
CSPGLAGAPDTQYF
>TRBV4-2|TRBJ2-7|14|NA|NA
TGTGCCAGCAGCCCCCTTCCAGGGACCTACGAGCAGTACTTC
CASSPLPGTYEQYF
>TRBV29-1|TRBJ2-5|16|many|TRBD1
TGCAGCGTTGGGAGCTTAGGACAGGGGAGTCAAGAGACCCAGTACTTC
CSVGSLGQGSQETQYF
>TRBV5-8|TRBJ2-7|14|many|TRBD2
TGTGCCAGCAGCTTGGAAGCGGGAGCGGACGAGCAGTACTTC
CASSLEAGADEQYF
>TRBV19|TRBJ1-5|17|NA|NA
TGTGCCAGCAGTGCGGGGGAGGGATCCTTACGCAATCAGCCCCAGCATTTT
CASSAGEGSLRNQPQHF
>TRBV20-1|TRBJ2-7|13|few|NA
TGCAGTGCCGCAGGTTTATCGGGCTACGAGCAGTACTTC
CSAAGLSGYEQYF
>TRBV10-3|TRBJ1-2|14|few|NA
TGTGCCATCAGTGGGGGGGGACCTAACTATGGCTACACCTTC
CAISGGGPNYGYTF
>TRBV7-2|TRBJ1-5|10|NA|NA
TGTGCCTGCGGGGGAGGGCCCCAGCATTTT
CACGGGPQHF
>TRBV10-3|TRBJ2-7|16|NA|NA
TGTGCCATCAGTTACTCGATGCGGGACCGCTCCTACGAGCAGTACTTC
CAISYSMRDRSYEQYF
>TRBV11-2|TRBJ2-5|13|many|NA
TGTGCCAGCAGTTATCCGGGACTCACCGGCGAATACTTC
CASSYPGLTGEYF
>TRBV2|TRBJ2-7|14|many|NA
TGTGCCAGCAGTGGGGAGTCGCTGTCCTACGAGCAGTACTTC
CASSGESLSYEQYF
>TRBV11-2|TRBJ2-2|17|NA|TRBD2
TGTGCCAGCAGTGGTACTAGCGGGAGAGGGAACACCGGGGAGCTGTTTTTT
CASSGTSGRGNTGELFF
>TRBV29-1|TRBJ1-1|11|NA|NA
TGCAGCGTAGACGTGCACACTGAAGCTTTCTTT
CSVDVHTEAFF
>TRBV12-3/TRBV12-4|TRBJ2-5|13|NA|NA
TGTGCCAGCAGCACGACTAGCCAAGAGACCCAGTACTTC
CASSTTSQETQYF
>TRBV9|TRBJ1-4|15|NA|NA
TGTGCCAGCAGCTACGTGGAGAGGGATAATGAAAAACTGTTTTTT
CASSYVERDNEKLFF
>TRBV19|TRBJ2-7|14|many|NA
TGTGCCAGTAGTATGCAGGGTTGGTCGTACGAGCAGTACTTC
CASSMQGWSYEQYF
>TRBV25-1|TRBJ1-4|14|many|NA
TGTGCCAGCAGTGAGACAGGCCTATTGGAAAAACTGTTTTTT
CASSETGLLEKLFF
>TRBV7-2|TRBJ2-7|14|many|NA
TGTGCCAGCAGCTTAGCCCAGACAATCTACGAGCAGTACTTC
CASSLAQTIYEQYF
>TRBV25-1|TRBJ1-1|17|many|NA
TGTGCCAGCAGTAAAATGGGGGGGGGACGTAGGAACACTGAAGCTTTCTTT
CASSKMGGGRRNTEAFF
>TRBV20-1|TRBJ1-1|13|many|NA
TGCAGTGCTAGTGATGTTGCGCAGCCTGAAGCTTTCTTT
CSASDVAQPEAFF
>TRBV12-3/TRBV12-4|TRBJ1-5|13|NA|NA
TGTGCCAGCAGCTTAGTTGAAGCTCAGCCCCAGCATTTT
CASSLVEAQPQHF
>TRBV7-2|TRBJ2-7|15|few|NA
TGTGCCAGCAGTAAGGGACAAGGAATCTCCTACGAGCAGTACTTC
CASSKGQGISYEQYF
>TRBV7-8|TRBJ2-5|14|NA|NA
TGTGCCAGCAGCCCGTCGACAGTAGAAGAGACCCAGTACTTC
CASSPSTVEETQYF